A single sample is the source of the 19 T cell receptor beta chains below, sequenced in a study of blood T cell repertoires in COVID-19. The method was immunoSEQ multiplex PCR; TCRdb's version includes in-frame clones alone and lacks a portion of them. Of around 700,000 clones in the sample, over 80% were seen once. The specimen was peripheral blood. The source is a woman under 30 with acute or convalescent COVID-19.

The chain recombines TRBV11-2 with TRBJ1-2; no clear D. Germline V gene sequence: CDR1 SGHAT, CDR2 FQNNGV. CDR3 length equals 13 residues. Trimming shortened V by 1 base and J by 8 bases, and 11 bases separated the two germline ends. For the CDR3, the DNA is TGTGCCAGCAGCTTAGGGTTCCGAGGGGGCTACACCTTC. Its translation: CASSLGFRGGYTF.

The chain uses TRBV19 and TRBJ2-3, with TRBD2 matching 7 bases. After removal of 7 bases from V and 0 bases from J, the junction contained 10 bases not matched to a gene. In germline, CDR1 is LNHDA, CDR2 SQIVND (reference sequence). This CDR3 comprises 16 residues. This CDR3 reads CASTVRGVYSTDTQYF. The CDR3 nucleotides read TGTGCCAGTACAGTTCGGGGGGTCTATAGCACAGATACGCAGTATTTT.

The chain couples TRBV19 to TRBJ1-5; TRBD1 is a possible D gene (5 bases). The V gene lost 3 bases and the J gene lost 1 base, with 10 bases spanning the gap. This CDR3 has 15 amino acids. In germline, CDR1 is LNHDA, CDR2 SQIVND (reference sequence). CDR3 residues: CASSMKGFSNQPQHF. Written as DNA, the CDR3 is TGTGCCAGTAGTATGAAGGGGTTCAGCAATCAGCCCCAGCATTTT.

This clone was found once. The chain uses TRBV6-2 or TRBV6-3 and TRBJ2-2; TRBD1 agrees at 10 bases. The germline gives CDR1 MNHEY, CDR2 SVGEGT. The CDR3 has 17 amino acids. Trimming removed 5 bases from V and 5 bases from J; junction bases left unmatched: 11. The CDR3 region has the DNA TGTGCCAGCAGTACGGGACAGGGGCCAGCGGGGACCGGGGAGCTGTTTTTT. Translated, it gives CASSTGQGPAGTGELFF.

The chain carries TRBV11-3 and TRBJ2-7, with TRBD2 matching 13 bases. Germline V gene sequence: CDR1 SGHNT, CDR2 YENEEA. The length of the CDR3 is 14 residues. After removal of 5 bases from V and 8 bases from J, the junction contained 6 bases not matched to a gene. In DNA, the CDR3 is TGTGCCAGCAGCCTAACTAGCGGGGGGGCGCAGCAGTACTTC. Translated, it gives CASSLTSGGAQQYF.

CDR3 amino acids: CASSIQETANYGYTF. The CDR3 region has the DNA TGTGCCAGTAGTATTCAGGAAACAGCTAACTATGGCTACACCTTC. The gene calls are TRBV19 and TRBJ1-2, with D uncertain. The germline V and J ends were trimmed by 3 bases and 0 bases, with 11 bases remaining between them. Looked up from germline, CDR1 is LNHDA and CDR2 is SQIVND (reference sequence). The CDR3 has 15 residues.

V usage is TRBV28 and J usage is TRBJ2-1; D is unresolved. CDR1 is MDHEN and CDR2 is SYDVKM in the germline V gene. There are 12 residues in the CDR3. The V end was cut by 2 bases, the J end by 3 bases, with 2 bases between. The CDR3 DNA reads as TGTGCCAGCAGTTTACGCTACAATGAGCAGTTCTTC. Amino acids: CASSLRYNEQFF.

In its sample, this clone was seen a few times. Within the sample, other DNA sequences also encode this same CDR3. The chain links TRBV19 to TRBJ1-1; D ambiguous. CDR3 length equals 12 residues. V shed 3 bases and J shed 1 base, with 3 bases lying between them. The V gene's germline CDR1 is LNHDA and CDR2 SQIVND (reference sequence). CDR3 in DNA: TGTGCCAGTAGTATCGGGAACACTGAAGCTTTCTTT. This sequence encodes CASSIGNTEAFF.

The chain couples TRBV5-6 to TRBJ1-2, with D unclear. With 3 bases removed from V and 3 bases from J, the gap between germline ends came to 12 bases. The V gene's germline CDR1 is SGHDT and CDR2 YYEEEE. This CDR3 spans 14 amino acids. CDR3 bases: TGTGCCAGCAGCTCAGACTGGCGCTACTATGGCTACACCTTC. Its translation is CASSSDWRYYGYTF.

CDR3 bases: TGCGCCAGCAGCTTCAGGGGAGAGGAAGCTGAAGCTTTCTTT. It yields the protein CASSFRGEEAEAFF. The chain links TRBV5-1 to TRBJ1-1, with a weak D call TRBD1 (6 bases). In germline, CDR1 is SGHRS, CDR2 YFSETQ. The CDR3 is 14 residues long. Trimming took 2 bases from V and 6 from J, leaving 14 bases between them.

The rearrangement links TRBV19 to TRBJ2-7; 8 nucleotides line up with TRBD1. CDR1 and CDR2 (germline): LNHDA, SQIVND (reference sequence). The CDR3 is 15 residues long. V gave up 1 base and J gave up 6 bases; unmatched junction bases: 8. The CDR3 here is CASSIAGTGGVEQYF. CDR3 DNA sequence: TGTGCCAGTAGTATAGCCGGGACAGGAGGGGTCGAGCAGTACTTC.

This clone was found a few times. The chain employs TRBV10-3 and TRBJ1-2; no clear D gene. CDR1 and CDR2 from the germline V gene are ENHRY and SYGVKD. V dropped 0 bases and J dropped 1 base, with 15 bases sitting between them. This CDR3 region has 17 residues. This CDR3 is CAISESSVAGLNYGYTF. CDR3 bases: TGTGCCATCAGTGAGTCTAGTGTGGCAGGTCTTAACTATGGCTACACCTTC.

CDR3 in amino acids: CASSPRGSAYNEQFF. As DNA, the CDR3 is TGTGCCAGCAGTCCCCGGGGGTCAGCTTACAATGAGCAGTTCTTC. The rearrangement uses TRBV2 and TRBJ2-1, with TRBD2 as a possible D gene (6 bases). The CDR3 consists of 15 residues. The germline gives CDR1 SNHLY, CDR2 FYNNEI. V shed 5 bases and J shed 4 bases, with 15 bases lying between them.

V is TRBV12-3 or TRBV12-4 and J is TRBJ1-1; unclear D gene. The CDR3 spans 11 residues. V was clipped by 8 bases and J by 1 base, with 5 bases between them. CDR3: CASLSNTEAFF. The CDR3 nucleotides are TGTGCCAGCCTTTCGAACACTGAAGCTTTCTTT.

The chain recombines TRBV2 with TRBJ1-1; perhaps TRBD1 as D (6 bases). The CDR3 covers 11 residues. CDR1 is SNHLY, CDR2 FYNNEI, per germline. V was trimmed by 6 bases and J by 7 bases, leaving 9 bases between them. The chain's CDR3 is CASRRTVEAFF. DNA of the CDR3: TGTGCCAGCAGGCGGACAGTTGAAGCTTTCTTT.

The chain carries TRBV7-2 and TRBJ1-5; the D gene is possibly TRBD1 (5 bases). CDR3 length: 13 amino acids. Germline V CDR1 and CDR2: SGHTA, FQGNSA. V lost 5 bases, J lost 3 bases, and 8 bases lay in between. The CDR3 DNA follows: TGTGCCAGCAGCCGACAGTCCAATCAGCCCCAGCATTTT. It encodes CASSRQSNQPQHF. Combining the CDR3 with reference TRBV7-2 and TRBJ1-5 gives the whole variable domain GAGVSQSPSNKVTEKGKDVELRCDPISGHTALYWYRQSLGQGLEFLIYFQGNSAPDKSGLPSDRFSAERTGGSVSTLTIQRTQQEDSAVYLCASSRQSNQPQHFGDGTRLSIL.

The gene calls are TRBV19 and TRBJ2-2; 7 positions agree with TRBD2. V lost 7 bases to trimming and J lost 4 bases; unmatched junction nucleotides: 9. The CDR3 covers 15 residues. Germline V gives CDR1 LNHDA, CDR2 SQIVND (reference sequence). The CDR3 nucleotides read TGTGCCAGTACCCTGGAACTAGCGCGCACCGGGGAGCTGTTTTTT. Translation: CASTLELARTGELFF.

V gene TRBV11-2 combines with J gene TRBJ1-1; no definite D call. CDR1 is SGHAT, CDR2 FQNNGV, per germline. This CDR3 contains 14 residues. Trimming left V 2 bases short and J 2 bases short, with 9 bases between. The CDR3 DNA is TGTGCCAGCAGCTTAACCCGGGGAAACACTGAAGCTTTCTTT. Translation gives CASSLTRGNTEAFF.

DNA for the CDR3: TGTGCCTGGAAGAAGGACTCGAGGAACACTGAAGCTTTCTTT. Its protein is CAWKKDSRNTEAFF. The chain employs TRBV30 and TRBJ1-1; D not certain. With 4 bases removed from V and 1 base from J, the gap between germline ends came to 13 bases. Germline-derived CDR1 and CDR2 are GTSNPN and SVGIG (reference sequence). CDR3 size: 14 residues.